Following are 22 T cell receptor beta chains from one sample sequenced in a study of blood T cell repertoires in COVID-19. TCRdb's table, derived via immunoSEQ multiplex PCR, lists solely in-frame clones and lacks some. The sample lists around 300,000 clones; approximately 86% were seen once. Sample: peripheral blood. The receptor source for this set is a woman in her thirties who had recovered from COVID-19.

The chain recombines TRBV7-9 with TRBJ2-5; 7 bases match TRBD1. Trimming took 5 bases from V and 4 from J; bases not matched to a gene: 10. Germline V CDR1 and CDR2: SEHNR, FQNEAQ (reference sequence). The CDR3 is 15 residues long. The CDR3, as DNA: TGTGCCAGCAGCCCCTTGACAGGGAGAGGAGAGACCCAGTACTTC. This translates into CASSPLTGRGETQYF.

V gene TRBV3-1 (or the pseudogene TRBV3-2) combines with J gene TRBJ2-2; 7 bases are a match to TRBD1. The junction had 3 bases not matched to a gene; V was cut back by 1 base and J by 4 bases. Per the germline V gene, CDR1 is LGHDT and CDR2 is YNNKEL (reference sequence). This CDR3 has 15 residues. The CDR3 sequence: CASSQVRGRTGELFF. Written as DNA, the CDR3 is TGTGCCAGCAGCCAAGTGAGGGGGCGCACCGGGGAGCTGTTTTTT.

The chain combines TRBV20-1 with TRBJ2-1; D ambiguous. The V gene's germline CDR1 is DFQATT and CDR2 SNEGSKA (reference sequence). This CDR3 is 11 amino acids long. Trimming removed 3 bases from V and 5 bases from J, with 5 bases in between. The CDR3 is CSASANNEQFF. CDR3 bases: TGCAGTGCTAGTGCCAACAATGAGCAGTTCTTC.

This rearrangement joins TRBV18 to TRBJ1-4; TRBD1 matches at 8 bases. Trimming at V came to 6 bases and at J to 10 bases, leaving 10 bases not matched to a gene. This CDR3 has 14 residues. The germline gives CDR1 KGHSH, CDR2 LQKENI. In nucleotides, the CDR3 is TGTGCCAGCTCTCCCGGACAGGGCGTCGGAAAACTGTTTTTT. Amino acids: CASSPGQGVGKLFF.

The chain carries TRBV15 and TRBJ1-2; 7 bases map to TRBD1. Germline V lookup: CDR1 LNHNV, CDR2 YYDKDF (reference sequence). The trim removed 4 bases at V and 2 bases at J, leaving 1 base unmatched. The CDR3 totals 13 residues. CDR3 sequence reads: CATSMGQNYGYTF. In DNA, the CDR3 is TGTGCCACCAGCATGGGACAGAACTATGGCTACACCTTC. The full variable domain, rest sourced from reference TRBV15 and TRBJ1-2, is DAMVIQNPRYQVTQFGKPVTLSCSQTLNHNVMYWYQQKSSQAPKLLFHYYDKDFNNEADTPDNFQSRRPNTSFCFLDIRSPGLGDTAMYLCATSMGQNYGYTFGSGTRLTVV.

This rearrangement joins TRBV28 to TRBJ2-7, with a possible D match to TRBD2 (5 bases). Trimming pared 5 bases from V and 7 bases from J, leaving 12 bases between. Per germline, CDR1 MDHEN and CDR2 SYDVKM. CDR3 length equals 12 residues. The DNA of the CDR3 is TGTGCCAGCAGTCTGAGGGTTGGGGAGCAGTACTTC. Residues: CASSLRVGEQYF.

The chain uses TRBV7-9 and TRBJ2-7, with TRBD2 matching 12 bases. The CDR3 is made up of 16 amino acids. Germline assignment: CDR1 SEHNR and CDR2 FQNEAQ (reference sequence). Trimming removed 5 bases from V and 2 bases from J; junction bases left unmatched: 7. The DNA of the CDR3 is TGTGCCAGCAGCCCCAAACTAGCGGGAGGACCCTACGAGCAGTACTTC. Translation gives CASSPKLAGGPYEQYF.

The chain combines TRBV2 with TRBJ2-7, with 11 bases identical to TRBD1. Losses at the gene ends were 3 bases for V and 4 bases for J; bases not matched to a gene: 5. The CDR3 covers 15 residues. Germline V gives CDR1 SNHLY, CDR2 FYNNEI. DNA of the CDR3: TGTGCCAGCAGTGATGGTGGGACAGGGGGGTACGAGCAGTACTTC. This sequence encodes CASSDGGTGGYEQYF.

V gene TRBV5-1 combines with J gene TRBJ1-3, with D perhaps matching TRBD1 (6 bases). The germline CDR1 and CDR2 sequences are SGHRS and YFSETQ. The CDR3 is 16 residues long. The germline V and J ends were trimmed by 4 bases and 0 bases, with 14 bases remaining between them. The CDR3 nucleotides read TGCGCCAGCAGCGCGGACGCAGGGGCCTCTGGAAACACCATATATTTT. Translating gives CASSADAGASGNTIYF.

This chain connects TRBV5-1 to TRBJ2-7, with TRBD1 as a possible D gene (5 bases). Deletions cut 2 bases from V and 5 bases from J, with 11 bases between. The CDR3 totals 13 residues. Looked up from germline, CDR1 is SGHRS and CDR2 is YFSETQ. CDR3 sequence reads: CASSFPGAHEQYF. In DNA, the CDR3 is TGCGCCAGCAGCTTTCCTGGGGCCCACGAGCAGTACTTC.

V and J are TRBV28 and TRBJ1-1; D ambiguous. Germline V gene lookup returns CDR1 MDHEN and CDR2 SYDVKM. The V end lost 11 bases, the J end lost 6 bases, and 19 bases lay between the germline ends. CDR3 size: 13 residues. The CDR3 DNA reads TGTGCCGGGAGCCGGACGGTCAATCCTGAAGCTTTCTTT. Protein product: CAGSRTVNPEAFF.

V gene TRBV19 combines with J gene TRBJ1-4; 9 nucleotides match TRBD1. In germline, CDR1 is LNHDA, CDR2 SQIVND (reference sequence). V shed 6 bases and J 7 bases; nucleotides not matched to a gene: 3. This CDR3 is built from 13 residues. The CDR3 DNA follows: TGTGCCAGTAGACGGACAGGGGTTGAAAAACTGTTTTTT. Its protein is CASRRTGVEKLFF.

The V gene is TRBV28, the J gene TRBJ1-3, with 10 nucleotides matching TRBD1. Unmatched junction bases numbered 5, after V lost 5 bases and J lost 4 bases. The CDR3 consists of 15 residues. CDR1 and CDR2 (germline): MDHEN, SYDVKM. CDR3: CASSRQGARGNTIYF. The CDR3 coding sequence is TGTGCCAGCAGTAGACAGGGGGCGCGCGGAAACACCATATATTTT.

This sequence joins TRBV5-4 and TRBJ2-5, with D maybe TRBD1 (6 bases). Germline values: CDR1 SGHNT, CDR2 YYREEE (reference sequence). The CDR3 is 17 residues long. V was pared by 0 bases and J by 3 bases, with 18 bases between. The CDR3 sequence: CASSLVYRVQSKETQYF. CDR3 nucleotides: TGTGCCAGCAGCTTGGTCTACAGGGTCCAATCGAAAGAGACCCAGTACTTC.

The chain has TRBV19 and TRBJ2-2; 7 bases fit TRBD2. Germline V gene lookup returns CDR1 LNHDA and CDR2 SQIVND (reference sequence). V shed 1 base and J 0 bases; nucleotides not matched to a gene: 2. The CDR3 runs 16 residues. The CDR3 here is CASSIGLAANTGELFF. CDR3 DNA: TGTGCCAGTAGTATAGGACTAGCAGCGAACACCGGGGAGCTGTTTTTT. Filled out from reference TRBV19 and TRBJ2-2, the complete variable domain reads DGGITQSPKYLFRKEGQNVTLSCEQNLNHDAMYWYRQDPGQGLRLIYYSQIVNDFQKGDIAEGYSVSREKKESFPLTVTSAQKNPTAFYLCASSIGLAANTGELFFGEGSRLTVL.

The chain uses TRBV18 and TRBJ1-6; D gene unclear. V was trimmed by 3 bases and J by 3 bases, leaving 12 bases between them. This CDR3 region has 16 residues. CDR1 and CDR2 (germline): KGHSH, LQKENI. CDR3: CASSPVRNSYNSPLHF. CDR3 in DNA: TGTGCCAGCTCACCCGTCAGAAACAGCTATAATTCACCCCTCCACTTT.

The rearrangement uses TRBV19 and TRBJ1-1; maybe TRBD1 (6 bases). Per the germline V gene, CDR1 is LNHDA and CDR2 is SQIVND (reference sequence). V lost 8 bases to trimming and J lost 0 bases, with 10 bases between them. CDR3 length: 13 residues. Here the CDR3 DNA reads TGTGCCAGTGCAGGGGCGTTGAACACTGAAGCTTTCTTT. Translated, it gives CASAGALNTEAFF.

The CDR3 coding sequence is TGTGCCAGCAGTTTACCGGGGTTCAGCGAGCAGTACTTC. Translating it yields CASSLPGFSEQYF. This chain uses TRBV27 with TRBJ2-7; maybe TRBD2 (5 bases). The ends were cut back, 2 bases at V and 6 bases at J, with 11 bases in the middle. Looked up from germline, CDR1 is MNHEY and CDR2 is SMNVEV (reference sequence). The CDR3 totals 13 residues.

DNA of the CDR3: TGTGCCAGCAGTCTTATCCGAGGCAAGGGAAACACCATATATTTT. It specifies CASSLIRGKGNTIYF. The rearrangement uses TRBV28 and TRBJ1-3; no clear D gene. CDR1 MDHEN and CDR2 SYDVKM come from the germline V gene. This CDR3 is built from 15 residues. V lost 5 bases and J 4 bases, leaving 15 bases between the germline ends.

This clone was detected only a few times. The CDR3, as DNA: TGTGCCAGCAGCCCAGAGGCCATGAACACTGAAGCTTTCTTT. Protein: CASSPEAMNTEAFF. This chain links TRBV7-2 with TRBJ1-1; D is unclear. Germline-derived CDR1 and CDR2 are SGHTA and FQGNSA. The CDR3 covers 14 residues. The V end lost 5 bases, the J end lost 0 bases, and 10 bases lay between the germline ends.

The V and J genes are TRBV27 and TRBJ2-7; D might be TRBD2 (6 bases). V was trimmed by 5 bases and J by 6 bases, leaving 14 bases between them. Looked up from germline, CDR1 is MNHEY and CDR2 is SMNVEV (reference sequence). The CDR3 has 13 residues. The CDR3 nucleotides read TGTGCCAGCAGTCCACACGGGGGAGCCGAGCAGTACTTC. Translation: CASSPHGGAEQYF.

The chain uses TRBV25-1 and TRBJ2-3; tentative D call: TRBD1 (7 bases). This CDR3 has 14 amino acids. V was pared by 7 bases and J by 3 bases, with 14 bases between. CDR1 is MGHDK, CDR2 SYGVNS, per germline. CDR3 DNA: TGTGCCAGCATCCCACCAGGGGGGACAGATACGCAGTATTTT. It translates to CASIPPGGTDTQYF.